The 15 T cell receptor beta chains below all came from one sample that was sequenced in a study of patients and donors after allogeneic stem cell transplantation. Using its own MiXCR run on the RT-PCR reads, TCRdb lists one record per CDR3 protein. The table records roughly 880,000 distinct CDR3 sequences, under 20% of them present only once. Sample: blood, either unsorted or a sorted T cell fraction (not recorded which). The receptors were gathered from a human donor who was either an allogeneic HSCT recipient or a stem cell or donor lymphocyte infusion donor (not recorded which). It is not recorded whose cells these are; they may come from a transplant donor.

This clonotype was counted only a few times. The chain is built from TRBV7-2 and TRBJ2-7; TRBD2 is a possible D gene (6 bases). CDR1 SGHTA and CDR2 FQGNSA come from the germline V gene. The ends were cut back, 5 bases at V and 0 bases at J, with 17 bases in the middle. The CDR3 runs to 16 residues. CDR3 nucleotide sequence: TGTGCCAGCAGCATTGCACGGGACTGGGTCTCCTACGAGCAGTACTTC. It codes for CASSIARDWVSYEQYF.

This clonotype has a handful of counts. The chain joins TRBV13 to TRBJ2-3; D is unresolved. The germline CDR1 and CDR2 sequences are PRHDT and FYEKMQ (reference sequence). Trimming stripped 1 base from V and 11 bases from J, with 16 bases between. The CDR3 is 14 residues long. The CDR3 sequence is CASSLEAARRRQYF. The CDR3 nucleotides read TGTGCCAGCAGCTTAGAGGCGGCCCGGCGTAGGCAGTATTTT.

The rearrangement joins TRBV6-2 or TRBV6-3 to TRBJ1-6; D ambiguous. CDR3 length: 11 residues. V shed 5 bases and J shed 9 bases, with 5 bases lying between them. Germline assignment: CDR1 MNHEY and CDR2 SVGEGT. The chain's CDR3 is CASSRVSPLHF. For the CDR3, the DNA is TGTGCCAGCAGTAGGGTTTCACCCCTCCACTTT.

The V and J genes are TRBV11-2 and TRBJ2-5; D call uncertain. Looked up from germline, CDR1 is SGHAT and CDR2 is FQNNGV. V was clipped by 1 base and J by 4 bases, with 19 bases between them. The CDR3 sequence is 17 residues long. The DNA of the CDR3 is TGTGCCAGCAGCTTAGTTCCATCCCTGACCATAATAGAGACCCAGTACTTC. It is translated as CASSLVPSLTIIETQYF.

The chain employs TRBV6-5 and TRBJ2-1; 7 bases align to TRBD2. The ends lost 2 bases at V and 3 bases at J; junction bases unmatched: 4. Germline V gene lookup returns CDR1 MNHEY and CDR2 SVGAGI. The CDR3 sequence is 15 residues long. In nucleotides, the CDR3 is TGTGCCAGCAGTTACGACGCGGGAGTCTACAATGAGCAGTTCTTC. Residues: CASSYDAGVYNEQFF.

The chain employs TRBV12-3 or TRBV12-4 and TRBJ1-6; D not certain. There are 14 residues in the CDR3. V lost 4 bases, J lost 6 bases, and 10 bases lay in between. CDR3: CASSWAPVNSPLHF. CDR3 sequence (DNA): TGTGCCAGCAGTTGGGCTCCCGTTAATTCACCCCTCCACTTT.

This clonotype came up many times. The V and J genes are TRBV12-3 or TRBV12-4 and TRBJ1-2; 8 positions match TRBD1. V trimming: 5 bases; J trimming: 7 bases; junction bases outside the gene matches: 3. This CDR3 comprises 12 residues. As DNA, the CDR3 is TGTGCCAGCAGTCGTCAGGGGGCTGGCTACACCTTC. This codes for CASSRQGAGYTF.

This chain connects TRBV11-1 to TRBJ2-7; D is ambiguous. Deletions cut 1 base from V and 6 bases from J, with 16 bases between. Germline CDR1 reads SGHAT; CDR2 reads FQDESV (reference sequence). This CDR3 is 15 amino acids long. CDR3 sequence: CASSLELKLPSEQYF. The CDR3 bases are TGTGCCAGCAGCTTAGAATTAAAACTCCCTTCCGAGCAGTACTTC.

This clonotype was seen a handful of times. V and J are TRBV28 and TRBJ2-7, with D perhaps matching TRBD1 or TRBD2 (5 bases each). The CDR3 is made up of 13 amino acids. V lost 7 bases to trimming and J lost 4 bases, with 14 bases between them. The germline V gene encodes CDR1 MDHEN and CDR2 SYDVKM. The CDR3 DNA sequence: TGTGCCAGCACCCGGGGCGTCGGATACGAGCAGTACTTC. Its translation: CASTRGVGYEQYF.

The chain recombines TRBV20-1 with TRBJ2-2; D is possibly TRBD2 (5 bases). Germline assignment: CDR1 DFQATT and CDR2 SNEGSKA (reference sequence). This CDR3 is built from 15 residues. V lost 1 base and J lost 4, with 13 bases in between. Here the CDR3 DNA reads TGCAGTGCTAGAGTGATGCCCCGGGGCACCGGGGAGCTGTTTTTT. As protein: CSARVMPRGTGELFF.

Remarks on this clonotype: An end of the junction differs from the germline gene, which may be a read error. The rearrangement joins TRBV5-5 to TRBJ2-7, with D possibly matching TRBD2 (5 bases). The CDR3 has 13 amino acids. Germline CDR1 is SGHKS and CDR2 is YYEKEE (reference sequence). CDR3 region: CGSSWTDAYEQYF. The DNA of the CDR3 is TGTGGCAGCAGCTGGACTGATGCCTACGAGCAGTACTTC.

The rearrangement joins TRBV30 to TRBJ1-3; D is unresolved. Trimming removed 0 bases from V and 0 bases from J, with 9 bases in between. The CDR3 has 15 residues. Germline V gene lookup returns CDR1 GTSNPN and CDR2 SVGIG (reference sequence). CDR3 loop: CAWSVGSNSGNTIYF. CDR3 bases: TGTGCCTGGAGTGTTGGTAGCAACTCTGGAAACACCATATATTTT.

This chain joins TRBV12-3 or TRBV12-4 and TRBJ2-7; the match to TRBD2 covers 11 bases. The trim removed 5 bases at V and 3 bases at J, leaving 6 bases unmatched. CDR3 length equals 15 residues. The chain's CDR3 is CASSPTSGVFYEQYF. Here the CDR3 DNA reads TGTGCCAGCAGTCCGACTAGCGGGGTTTTCTACGAGCAGTACTTC.

The V and J genes are TRBV7-9 and TRBJ2-7; D perhaps matches TRBD2 (5 bases). The length of the CDR3 is 14 residues. CDR1 is SEHNR and CDR2 is FQNEAQ in the germline V gene (reference sequence). Trimming left V 4 bases short and J 4 bases short, with 14 bases between. This CDR3 is CASSSSRSGYEQYF. The CDR3 region has the DNA TGTGCCAGCAGCTCCTCCCGGTCGGGATACGAGCAGTACTTC. The full variable domain, its missing parts supplied by reference TRBV7-9 and TRBJ2-7, is DTGVSQNPRHKITKRGQNVTFRCDPISEHNRLYWYRQTLGQGPEFLTYFQNEAQLEKSRLLSDRFSAERPKGSFSTLEIQRTEQGDSAMYLCASSSSRSGYEQYFGPGTRLTVT.

The chain combines TRBV5-5 with TRBJ2-1; 9 bases align to TRBD1. This CDR3 has 16 amino acids. With 5 bases clipped from V and 9 bases from J, the junction kept 15 bases outside the gene matches. Germline CDR1 SGHKS, CDR2 YYEKEE (reference sequence). This CDR3 is CASSGGTGRPPAEQFF. CDR3 sequence (DNA): TGTGCCAGCAGTGGGGGGACAGGGCGCCCCCCCGCTGAGCAGTTCTTC.